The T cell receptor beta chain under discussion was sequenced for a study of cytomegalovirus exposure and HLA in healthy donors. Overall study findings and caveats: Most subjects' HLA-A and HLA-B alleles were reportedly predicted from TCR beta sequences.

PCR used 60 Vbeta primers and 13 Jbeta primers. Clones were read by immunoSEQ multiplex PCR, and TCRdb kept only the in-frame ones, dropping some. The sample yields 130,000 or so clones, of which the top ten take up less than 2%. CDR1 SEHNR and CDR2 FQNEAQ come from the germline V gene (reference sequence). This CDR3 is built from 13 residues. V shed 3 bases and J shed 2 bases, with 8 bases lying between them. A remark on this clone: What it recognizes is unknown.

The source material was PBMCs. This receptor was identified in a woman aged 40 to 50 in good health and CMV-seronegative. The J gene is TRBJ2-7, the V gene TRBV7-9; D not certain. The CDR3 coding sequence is TGTGCCAGCAGCTTTTCTAATACCTACGAGCAGTACTTC. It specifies CASSFSNTYEQYF.